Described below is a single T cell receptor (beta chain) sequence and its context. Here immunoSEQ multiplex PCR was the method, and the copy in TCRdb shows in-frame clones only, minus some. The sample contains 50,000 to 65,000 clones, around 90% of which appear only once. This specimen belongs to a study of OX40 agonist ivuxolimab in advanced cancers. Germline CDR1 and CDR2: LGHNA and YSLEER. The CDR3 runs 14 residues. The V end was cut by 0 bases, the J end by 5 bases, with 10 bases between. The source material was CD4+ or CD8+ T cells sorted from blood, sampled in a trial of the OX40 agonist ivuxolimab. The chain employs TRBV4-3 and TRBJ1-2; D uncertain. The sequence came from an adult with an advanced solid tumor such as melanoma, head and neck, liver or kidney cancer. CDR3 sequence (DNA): TGCGCCAGCAGCCAAGAGGACGGGAGGTATGGCTACACCTTC. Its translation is CASSQEDGRYGYTF.